This is a list of T cell receptor beta chains from one sample in a study of CD8 T cells in ankylosing spondylitis. TCRdb independently ran MiXCR on the 5' RACE reads; one entry per CDR3 protein. In the table there are hundreds of thousands of distinct CDR3 sequences, roughly 12% of which are singletons. The material sequenced was blood, either unsorted or a sorted T cell fraction (not recorded which). All receptors come from a male donor with ankylosing spondylitis. CDR3s include the opening cysteine and the closing phenylalanine or tryptophan. A D gene is named only where the DNA matches it firmly. Rows give clone size only sometimes, using once, few, many, or a class for an expanded clone.

few | TRBJ1-4 | TRBV25-1 | TRBD1 | CASSDWDRGNEKLFF | TGTGCCAGCAGTGACTGGGACAGGGGGAATGAAAAACTGTTTTTT
once | TRBJ2-5 | TRBV10-3 | . | CAISPWIIWETQYF | TGTGCCATCAGCCCCTGGATCATTTGGGAGACCCAGTACTTC
few | TRBJ2-5 | TRBV20-1 | . | CSLTLPGGTQYF | TGCAGTCTTACCCTCCCAGGTGGGACCCAGTACTTC
few | TRBJ2-5 | TRBV4-3 | TRBD2 | CASSHTSGRQETQYF | TGCGCCAGCAGCCATACTAGCGGGAGACAAGAGACCCAGTACTTC
many | TRBJ2-3 | TRBV10-3 | . | CAISDEDTQYF | TGTGCCATCAGTGATGAAGATACGCAGTATTTT
. | TRBJ1-2 | TRBV10-3 | . | CAISEEQGLGYTF | TGTGCCATCAGTGAGGAACAGGGACTTGGCTACACCTTC
. | TRBJ2-5 | TRBV9 | TRBD2 | CASSVDPSGETQYF | TGTGCCAGCAGCGTAGATCCTAGCGGGGAGACCCAGTACTTC
many | TRBJ2-5 | TRBV7-9 | . | CASSFGLLAAREETQYF | TGTGCCAGCAGCTTTGGATTACTTGCGGCCAGGGAAGAGACCCAGTACTTC
few | TRBJ2-4 | TRBV4-1 | TRBD1 | CASLILKTTRDRRPGKNIQYF | TGCGCCAGCCTCATCTTAAAGACTACTAGGGACAGGCGTCCGGGCAAAAACATTCAGTACTTC
. | TRBJ2-3 | TRBV7-9 | TRBD2 | CASSYRTSGGLADTQYF | TGTGCCAGCAGCTACCGGACTAGCGGGGGGCTCGCAGATACGCAGTATTTT
. | TRBJ2-6 | TRBV6-5 | . | CASSYLGGANVLTF | TGTGCCAGCAGTTATTTGGGTGGGGCCAACGTCCTGACTTTC
many | TRBJ2-7 | TRBV20-1 | TRBD1 | CSASPTGYEQYF | TGCAGTGCTAGCCCGACAGGGTACGAGCAGTACTTC
many | TRBJ1-1 | TRBV12-3/TRBV12-4 | . | CASSLVENTEAFF | TGTGCCAGCAGTTTAGTAGAGAACACTGAAGCTTTCTTT
. | TRBJ2-3 | TRBV15 | TRBD2 | CATSRVQAGGSDTQYF | TGTGCCACCAGCAGAGTTCAAGCGGGAGGGTCAGATACGCAGTATTTT
. | TRBJ2-5 | TRBV20-1 | TRBD2 | CSPLSGGQETQYF | TGCAGTCCCTTGAGCGGGGGCCAAGAGACCCAGTACTTC
few | TRBJ1-4 | TRBV12-3/TRBV12-4 | . | CASSFGVRREKLFF | TGTGCCAGCAGTTTCGGGGTGAGAAGGGAAAAACTGTTTTTT
few | TRBJ1-2 | TRBV20-1 | . | CNPGGAGYTF | TGCAATCCCGGGGGGGCTGGCTACACCTTC
many | TRBJ2-7 | TRBV20-1 | TRBD2 | CSVQAGGGYEQYF | TGCAGTGTTCAAGCGGGGGGCGGGTACGAGCAGTACTTC
. | TRBJ2-7 | TRBV7-2 | TRBD2 | CASSLDGGVSYEQYF | TGTGCCAGCAGCCTGGACGGGGGGGTCTCCTACGAGCAGTACTTC
. | TRBJ2-1 | TRBV7-7 | . | CASSPQTDKEQFF | TGTGCTAGCAGCCCCCAGACGGATAAAGAGCAGTTCTTC
once | TRBJ2-5 | TRBV11-2 | TRBD1 | CASSSGQGIGSETQYF | TGTGCCAGCAGCTCCGGACAGGGAATAGGGTCAGAGACCCAGTACTTC
few | TRBJ2-3 | TRBV6-5 | . | CASSYWESTDTQYF | TGTGCCAGCAGTTACTGGGAGAGCACAGATACGCAGTATTTT